This entry is about one T cell receptor (beta chain). Its antigen is unknown. Base-call qualities are not available, and no considerably larger clone is one nucleotide away. TCR CDR3 regions were amplified from genomic DNA by multiplex PCR using the deep immunoSEQ assay. Extracted genomic DNA from each cell subset was spread evenly across all wells of several immunoSEQ 96-well plates, with each plate serving as a replicate. Each replicate PCR for sorted subsets received around 200 ng genomic DNA, equal to about 30,000 T cell genomes. Purified libraries were measured with a Qubit 3.0 fluorometer, size-checked on a Bioanalyzer 2100, and measured again with the KAPA Library Quantification kit. A separate single-read 150-cycle Illumina NextSeq 550 flow cell was used to sequence each immunoSEQ 96-well plate. As for how the authors treated the data: Because only junctional sequences without quality scores were contained in the immunoSEQ output, filtering matching that applied to full-length reads could not be performed. To assign V/J genes and CDR3, sequences were annotated using PyIR, a Python wrapper for IgBLAST v1.9, with IMGT germline references. Reads with weak V/J assignments (E-value above 1e-6), missing CDR3, stop codons, out-of-frame junctions, or ambiguous translated residues were removed. V3J clonotypes were defined as sequences sharing the same inferred V gene, J gene, and CDR3 amino acid sequence. Percentage overlap between repertoires was calculated by dividing the number of shared unique clonotypes by the size of the smaller repertoire. Three approaches were used to assess repertoire richness: RTK rarefaction, the Chao1 estimator, and Recon v2.1 estimates of unobserved clonotypes. OLGA was used to compute generation probabilities for all TCRbeta clonotypes that the gDNA method yielded from several donors. As stored in TCRdb, this immuneACCESS dataset retains in-frame rearrangements with V and J assigned. A fraction of the clones does not appear; measured against another copy, unresolved V genes explain less than half of the discrepancy, and the remainder lacks a known reason. V and J calls and clone size are given by that table; D and trimming were obtained from the DNA. This sample has 1.4 million or so clones in its table, and approximately 98.5% of those were observed once. Around 0.33% of the sample rests with the top ten.

Donors were healthy HIV-negative adults with no recently reported acute infections or vaccinations. All donors were Caucasian adults living in Nashville, Tennessee, USA. CD4+ T cells were enriched by magnetic negative selection; naive cells were then positively selected on CD45RA, and the negative fraction formed the memory subset. Blood was collected by leukapheresis, and PBMCs were isolated by Ficoll-Histopaque density gradient centrifugation and then cryopreserved in liquid nitrogen vapor phase. Purity and quantity of every magnetically sorted T cell population were checked by analytical flow cytometry. Each sorted fraction had its genomic DNA isolated and then quantified by UV absorbance on a Nanodrop 2000c. The cysteine opens and the phenylalanine closes a CDR3 of 14 amino acids. Only the CDR3 DNA stays, 42 bases, in frame from base 1. V is shortened by 2 bases, J by 3 bases, and the region joining them spans 11 bases. CDR1 and CDR2 were assigned from the germline V gene (reference sequence) as MNHNY and SVGAGI.

This entry comes from a study of shared clonotypes between healthy human individuals (TCRdb year 2020). Background for the entire study: The cohort comprised two women and a few men aged 18 to 49 years. For each donor, CD4 naive and CD4 memory were each run on three plates, CD8 naive on two plates, and CD8 memory on one plate. To estimate repertoire size and how much clonotypes are shared between individuals, the study performed deep sequencing of blood TCR repertoires from roughly five healthy adults. Each donor's leukapheresis produced roughly between roughly 0.85 and 9.5 billion PBMCs. Libraries were prepared and TCR repertoires were sequenced by different laboratories using diverse techniques, in order to increase sequencing depth and limit assay-specific biases. Results and caveats for the whole study, not just this receptor: About 5% of naive CD4, around 3.5% of naive CD8, approximately 2% of memory CD4, and about 0.4% of memory CD8 clonotypes were shared across a few donors. Sampling was restricted to blood, and TCR repertoires in tissues likely differ from the TCR repertoires found in blood. Incomplete sequencing was indicated by rarefaction of sorted-subset datasets, despite the large sequencing depth. Compared with non-shared clonotypes, the clonotypes found in all four sorted-subset donors had higher generation probabilities. Because the study included a small number of donors, the genetic and exposure-history diversity represented was limited. Based on pairwise subsampling, the degree of clonotype sharing among donors was expected to be affected by sequencing depth. Naive subsets generally had larger estimated clonotype richness than memory subsets did.

This chain joins TRBV6-6 to TRBJ2-7; the D gene assignment is ambiguous. The source is a man aged 25 to 45 in good health. The sample comprised naive CD4+ T cells sorted from blood. The cell subset or site label of this sample denotes: CD45RA+ positively selected. The DNA is as follows: TGTGCCAGCAGTTACCGCGGATACCACTACGAGCAGTACTTC. It specifies CASSYRGYHYEQYF.